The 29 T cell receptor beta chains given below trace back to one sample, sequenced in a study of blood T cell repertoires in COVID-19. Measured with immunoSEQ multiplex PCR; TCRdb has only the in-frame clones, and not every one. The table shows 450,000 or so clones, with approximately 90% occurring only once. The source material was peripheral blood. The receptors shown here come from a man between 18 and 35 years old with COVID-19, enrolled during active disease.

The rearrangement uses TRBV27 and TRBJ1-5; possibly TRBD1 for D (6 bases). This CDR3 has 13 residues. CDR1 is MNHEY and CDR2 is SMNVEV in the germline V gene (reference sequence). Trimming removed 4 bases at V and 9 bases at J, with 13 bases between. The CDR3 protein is CASSSDRSWPQHF. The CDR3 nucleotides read TGTGCCAGCAGTTCCGACAGGTCTTGGCCCCAGCATTTT.

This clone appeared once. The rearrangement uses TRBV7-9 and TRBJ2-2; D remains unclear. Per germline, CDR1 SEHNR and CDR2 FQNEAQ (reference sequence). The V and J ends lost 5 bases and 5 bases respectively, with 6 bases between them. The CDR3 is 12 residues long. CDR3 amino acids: CASSPPTGELFF. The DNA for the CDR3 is TGTGCCAGCAGCCCCCCTACCGGGGAGCTGTTTTTT.

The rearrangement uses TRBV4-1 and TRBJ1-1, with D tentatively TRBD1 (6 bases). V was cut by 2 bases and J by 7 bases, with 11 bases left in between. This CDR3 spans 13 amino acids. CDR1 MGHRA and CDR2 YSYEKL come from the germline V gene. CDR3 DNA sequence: TGCGCCAGCAGCCAAAAGGCAGGGGTTGAAGCTTTCTTT. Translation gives CASSQKAGVEAFF.

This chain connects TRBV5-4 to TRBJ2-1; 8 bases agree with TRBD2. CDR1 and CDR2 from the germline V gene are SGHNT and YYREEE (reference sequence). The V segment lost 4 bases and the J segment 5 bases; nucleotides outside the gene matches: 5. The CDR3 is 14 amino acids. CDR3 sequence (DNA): TGTGCCAGCAGCCCCGGGACTAGGGACAATGAGCAGTTCTTC. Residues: CASSPGTRDNEQFF.

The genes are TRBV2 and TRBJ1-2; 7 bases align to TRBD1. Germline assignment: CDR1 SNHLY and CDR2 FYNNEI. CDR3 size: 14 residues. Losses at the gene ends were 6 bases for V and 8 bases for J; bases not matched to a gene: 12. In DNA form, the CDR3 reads TGTGCCAGCAGCCCTGACAGGGTTGTTTGGGGCTACACCTTC. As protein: CASSPDRVVWGYTF.

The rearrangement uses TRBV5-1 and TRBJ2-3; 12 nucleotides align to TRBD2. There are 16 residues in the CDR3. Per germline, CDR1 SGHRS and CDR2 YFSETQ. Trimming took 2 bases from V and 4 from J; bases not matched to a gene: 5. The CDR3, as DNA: TGCGCCAGCAGCTTTTCTAGCGGGAGGGCCGCAGATACGCAGTATTTT. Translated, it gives CASSFSSGRAADTQYF.

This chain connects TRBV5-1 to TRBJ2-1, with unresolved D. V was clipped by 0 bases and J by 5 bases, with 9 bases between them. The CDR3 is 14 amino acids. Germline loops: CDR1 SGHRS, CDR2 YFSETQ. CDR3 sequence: CASSLEWANNEQFF. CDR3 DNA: TGCGCCAGCAGCTTGGAGTGGGCGAACAATGAGCAGTTCTTC.

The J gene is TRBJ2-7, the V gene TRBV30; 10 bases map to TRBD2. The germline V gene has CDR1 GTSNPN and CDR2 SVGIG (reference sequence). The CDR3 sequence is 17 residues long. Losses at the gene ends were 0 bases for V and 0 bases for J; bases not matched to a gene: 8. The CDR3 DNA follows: TGTGCCTGGAGTGTCGGATGGACTAGCGGCAGCTCCTACGAGCAGTACTTC. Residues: CAWSVGWTSGSSYEQYF.

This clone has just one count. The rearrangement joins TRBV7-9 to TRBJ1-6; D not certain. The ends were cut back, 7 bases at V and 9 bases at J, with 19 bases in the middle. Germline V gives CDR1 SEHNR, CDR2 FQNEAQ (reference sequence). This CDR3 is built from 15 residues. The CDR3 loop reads CASNLTGVSPSPLHF. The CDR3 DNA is TGTGCCAGCAATCTTACCGGGGTCAGCCCTTCACCCCTCCACTTT.

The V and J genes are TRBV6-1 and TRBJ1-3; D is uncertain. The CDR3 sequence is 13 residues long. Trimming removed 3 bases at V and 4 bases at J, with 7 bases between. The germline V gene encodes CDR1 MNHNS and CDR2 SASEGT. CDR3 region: CASSDGIGNTIYF. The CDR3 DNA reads TGTGCCAGCAGTGACGGTATCGGAAACACCATATATTTT.

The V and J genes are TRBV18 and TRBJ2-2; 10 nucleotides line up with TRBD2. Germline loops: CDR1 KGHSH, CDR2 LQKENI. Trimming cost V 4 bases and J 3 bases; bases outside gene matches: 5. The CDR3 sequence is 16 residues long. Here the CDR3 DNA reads TGTGCCAGCTCACGCCCTCTAGCGGGAGACACCGGGGAGCTGTTTTTT. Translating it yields CASSRPLAGDTGELFF.

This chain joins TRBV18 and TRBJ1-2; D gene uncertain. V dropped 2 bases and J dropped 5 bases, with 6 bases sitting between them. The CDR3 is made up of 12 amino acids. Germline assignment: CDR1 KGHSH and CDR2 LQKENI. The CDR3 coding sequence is TGTGCCAGCTCACCAAACTTTTATGGCTACACCTTC. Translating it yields CASSPNFYGYTF.

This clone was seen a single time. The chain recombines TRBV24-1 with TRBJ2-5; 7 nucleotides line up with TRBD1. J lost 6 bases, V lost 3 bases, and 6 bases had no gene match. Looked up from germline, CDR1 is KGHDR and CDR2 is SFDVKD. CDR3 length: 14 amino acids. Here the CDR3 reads CATSDPQGRKTQYF. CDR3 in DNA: TGTGCCACCAGTGATCCACAGGGGAGAAAGACCCAGTACTTC.

The CDR3 region has the DNA TGTGCCAGCAGCTTAGGGCCTCGAGCAGCGGGAGGGCGCCACAATGAGCAGTTCTTC. Translation: CASSLGPRAAGGRHNEQFF. The genes are TRBV13 and TRBJ2-1; the match to TRBD2 covers 10 bases. This CDR3 has 19 amino acids. Germline lookup yields CDR1 PRHDT and CDR2 FYEKMQ (reference sequence). Losses at the gene ends were 0 bases for V and 5 bases for J; bases not matched to a gene: 13.

CDR3 in amino acids: CASRPKSLAGGPDTDTQYF. The CDR3 bases are TGTGCCAGCAGACCTAAGTCTCTAGCGGGAGGCCCGGACACAGATACGCAGTATTTT. The V call is TRBV27, the J call TRBJ2-3, with 11 positions matching TRBD2. The V segment lost 6 bases and the J segment 2 bases; nucleotides outside the gene matches: 16. Germline V gene sequence: CDR1 MNHEY, CDR2 SMNVEV (reference sequence). This CDR3 is built from 19 residues.

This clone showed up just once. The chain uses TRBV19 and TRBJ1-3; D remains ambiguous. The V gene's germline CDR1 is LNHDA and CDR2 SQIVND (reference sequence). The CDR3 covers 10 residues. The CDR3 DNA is TGTTCGTCGGGGAGAGGCACCATATATTTT. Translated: CSSGRGTIYF.

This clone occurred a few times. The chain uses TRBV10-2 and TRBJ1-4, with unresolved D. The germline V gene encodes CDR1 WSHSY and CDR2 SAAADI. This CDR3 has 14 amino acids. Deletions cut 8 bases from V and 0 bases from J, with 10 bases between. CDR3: CASRRAATNEKLFF. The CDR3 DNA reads TGCGCCAGCCGGAGGGCAGCAACTAATGAAAAACTGTTTTTT.

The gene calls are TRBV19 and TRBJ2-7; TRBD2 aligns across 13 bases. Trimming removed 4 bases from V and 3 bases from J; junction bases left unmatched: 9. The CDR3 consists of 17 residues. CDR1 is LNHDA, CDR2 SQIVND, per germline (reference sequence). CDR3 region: CASSSSERLAGGYEQYF. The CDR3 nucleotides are TGTGCCAGTAGTAGCTCAGAGAGACTAGCGGGAGGCTACGAGCAGTACTTC. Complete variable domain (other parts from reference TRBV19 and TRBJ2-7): DGGITQSPKYLFRKEGQNVTLSCEQNLNHDAMYWYRQDPGQGLRLIYYSQIVNDFQKGDIAEGYSVSREKKESFPLTVTSAQKNPTAFYLCASSSSERLAGGYEQYFGPGTRLTVT.

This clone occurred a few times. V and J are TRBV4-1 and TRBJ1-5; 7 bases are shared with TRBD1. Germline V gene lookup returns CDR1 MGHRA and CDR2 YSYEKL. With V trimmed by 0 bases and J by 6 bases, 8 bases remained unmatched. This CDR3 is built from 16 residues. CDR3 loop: CASSQDGGGSSQPQHF. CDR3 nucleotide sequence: TGCGCCAGCAGCCAAGATGGAGGGGGCTCTAGTCAGCCCCAGCATTTT.

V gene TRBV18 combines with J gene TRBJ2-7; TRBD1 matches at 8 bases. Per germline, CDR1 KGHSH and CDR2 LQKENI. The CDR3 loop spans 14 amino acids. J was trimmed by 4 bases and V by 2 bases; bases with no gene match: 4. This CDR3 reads CASSPRTGIYEQYF. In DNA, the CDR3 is TGTGCCAGCTCACCAAGGACAGGGATTTACGAGCAGTACTTC.

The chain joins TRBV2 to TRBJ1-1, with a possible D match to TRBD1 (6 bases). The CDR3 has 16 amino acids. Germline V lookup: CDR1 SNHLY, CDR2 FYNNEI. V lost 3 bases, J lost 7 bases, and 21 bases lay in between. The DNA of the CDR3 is TGTGCCAGCAGTGAGAAGGGGGGGAACCAACGGGTTGAAGCTTTCTTT. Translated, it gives CASSEKGGNQRVEAFF. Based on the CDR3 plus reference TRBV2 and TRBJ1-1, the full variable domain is EPEVTQTPSHQVTQMGQEVILRCVPISNHLYFYWYRQILGQKVEFLVSFYNNEISEKSEIFDDQFSVERPDGSNFTLKIRSTKLEDSAMYFCASSEKGGNQRVEAFFGQGTRLTVV.

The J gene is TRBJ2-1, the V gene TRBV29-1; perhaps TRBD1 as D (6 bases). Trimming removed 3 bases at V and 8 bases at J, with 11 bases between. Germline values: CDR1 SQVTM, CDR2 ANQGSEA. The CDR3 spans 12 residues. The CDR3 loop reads CSVEGAGYEQFF. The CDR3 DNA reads TGCAGCGTTGAGGGGGCTGGGTATGAGCAGTTCTTC.

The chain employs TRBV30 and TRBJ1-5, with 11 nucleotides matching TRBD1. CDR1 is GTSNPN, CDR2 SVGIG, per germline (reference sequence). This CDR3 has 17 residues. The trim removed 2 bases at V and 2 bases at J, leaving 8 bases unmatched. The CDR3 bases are TGTGCCTGGAGTAAAGGACAGGGGGCGTCGGGCAATCAGCCCCAGCATTTT. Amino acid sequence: CAWSKGQGASGNQPQHF.

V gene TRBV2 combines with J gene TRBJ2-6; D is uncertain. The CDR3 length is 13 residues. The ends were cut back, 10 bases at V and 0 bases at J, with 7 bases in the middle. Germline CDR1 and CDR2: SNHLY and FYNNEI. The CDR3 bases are TGTGCCACCCTAGGCTCTGGGGCCAACGTCCTGACTTTC. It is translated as CATLGSGANVLTF.

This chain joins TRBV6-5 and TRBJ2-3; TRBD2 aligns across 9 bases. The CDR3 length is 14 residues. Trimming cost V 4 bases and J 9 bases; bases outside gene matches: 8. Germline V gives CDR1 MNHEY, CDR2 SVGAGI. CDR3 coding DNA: TGTGCCAGCAGTTCGGAAGCGGGGGGAAGAACGCAGTATTTT. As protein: CASSSEAGGRTQYF.

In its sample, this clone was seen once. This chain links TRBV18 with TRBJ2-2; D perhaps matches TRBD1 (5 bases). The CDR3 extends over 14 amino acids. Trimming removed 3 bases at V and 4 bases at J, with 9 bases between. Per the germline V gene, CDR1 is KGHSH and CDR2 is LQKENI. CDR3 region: CASSPRTFTGELFF. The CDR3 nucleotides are TGTGCCAGCTCACCGCGGACATTCACCGGGGAGCTGTTTTTT.

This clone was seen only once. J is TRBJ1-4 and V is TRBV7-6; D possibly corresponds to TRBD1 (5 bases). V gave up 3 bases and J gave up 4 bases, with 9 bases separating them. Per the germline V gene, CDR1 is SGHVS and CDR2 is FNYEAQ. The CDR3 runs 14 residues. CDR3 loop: CASSLGGGNEKLFF. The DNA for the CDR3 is TGTGCCAGCAGCTTGGGGGGTGGTAATGAAAAACTGTTTTTT.

CDR3 loop: CASSLVGLAGGLGNEQFF. CDR3 DNA sequence: TGTGCCAGCAGCTTAGTGGGACTAGCGGGGGGCCTCGGCAATGAGCAGTTCTTC. This chain connects TRBV7-8 to TRBJ2-1; 15 bases fit TRBD2. CDR3 size: 18 residues. Per the germline V gene, CDR1 is SGHVS and CDR2 is FQNEAQ. J lost 6 bases, V lost 1 base, and 7 bases had no gene match.

The CDR3 DNA follows: TGTGCCACCAGGGGACAGGGGGCGAGGACCGGGGAGCTGTTTTTT. As protein: CATRGQGARTGELFF. The rearrangement links TRBV15 to TRBJ2-2; 12 bases match TRBD1. Per germline, CDR1 LNHNV and CDR2 YYDKDF (reference sequence). CDR3 size: 15 residues. Germline trimming cut 6 bases from V and 5 bases from J; bases unmatched to any gene: 4.